These 10 T cell receptor beta chains share one sample of origin, sequenced in a study of T cells in Graves' hyperthyroidism and ophthalmopathy. Amplification yielded TCR beta CDR3 regions, with RNA transcripts as the source. The TCR CDR3 first-round RT-PCR relied on the HTBI primer set. MiXCR, applied by TCRdb to the multiplex PCR reads, yields one record per CDR3 protein. This sample has under 550,000 distinct CDR3 sequences, with 20% found just once. The specimen sequenced was blood. These TCRs come from a man in his forties or fifties with Graves' ophthalmopathy.

This clonotype has more than one count but fewer than ten. The CDR3 reads CSAPQAGGANEQYF. The DNA for the CDR3 is TGCAGTGCTCCTCAGGCGGGGGGGGCAAACGAGCAGTACTTC. J is TRBJ2-7 and V is TRBV20-1, with TRBD2 matching 9 bases. The J segment lost 5 bases and the V segment lost 5 bases, leaving 10 bases of the junction unmatched. CDR1 is DFQATT and CDR2 is SNEGSKA in the germline V gene (reference sequence). The CDR3 sequence is 14 residues long.

This clonotype was seen repeatedly, ten times or more. The J gene is TRBJ1-5, the V gene TRBV3-1; 8 bases line up with TRBD1. The CDR3 has 15 amino acids. The germline CDR1 and CDR2 sequences are LGHDT and YNNKEL (reference sequence). The J segment lost 4 bases and the V segment lost 10 bases, leaving 12 bases of the junction unmatched. This CDR3 reads CATGQGLTRNQPQHF. The CDR3 coding sequence is TGTGCCACTGGACAGGGTTTAACGAGAAATCAGCCCCAGCATTTT. Complete variable domain (other parts from reference TRBV3-1 and TRBJ1-5): DTAVSQTPKYLVTQMGNDKSIKCEQNLGHDTMYWYKQDSKKFLKIMFSYNNKELIINETVPNRFSPKSPDKAHLNLHINSLELGDSAVYFCATGQGLTRNQPQHFGDGTRLSIL.

The chain joins TRBV6-2 or TRBV6-3 to TRBJ1-5; a weak D match, TRBD1 (5 bases). Germline-derived CDR1 and CDR2 are MNHEY and SVGEGT. The CDR3 totals 16 residues. V was shortened by 2 bases and J by 1 base, with 12 bases between the two germline ends. The CDR3 region has the DNA TGTGCCAGCAGTTACCTTGGGGGTAGGAGCAATCAGCCCCAGCATTTT. Translating it yields CASSYLGGRSNQPQHF.

This clonotype was seen only a few times. This sequence joins TRBV3-1 and TRBJ2-4; the D gene could be TRBD1 or TRBD2 (5 bases each). V was trimmed by 4 bases and J by 0 bases, leaving 16 bases between them. The CDR3 is 17 residues long. CDR1 and CDR2 from the germline V gene are LGHDT and YNNKEL (reference sequence). This CDR3 reads CASSRGEFGTAKNIQYF. The CDR3 DNA reads as TGTGCCAGCAGCCGAGGGGAATTTGGAACAGCCAAAAACATTCAGTACTTC.

This clonotype has just a few counts. The chain is built from TRBV20-1 and TRBJ2-2; 11 bases agree with TRBD1. J gave up 6 bases and V 6 bases, and 6 bases lay outside the gene matches. The CDR3 spans 14 residues. Germline V gene lookup returns CDR1 DFQATT and CDR2 SNEGSKA (reference sequence). The CDR3 loop is CSAPGQGAAGELFF. Here the CDR3 DNA reads TGCAGTGCCCCAGGACAGGGGGCAGCCGGGGAGCTGTTTTTT.

This clonotype appeared many times. The chain joins TRBV7-2 to TRBJ2-5, with no clear D. The ends were cut back, 1 base at V and 2 bases at J, with 8 bases in the middle. Germline lookup yields CDR1 SGHTA and CDR2 FQGNSA. The CDR3 sequence is 14 residues long. CDR3: CASSLVGRQETQYF. The CDR3 DNA reads TGTGCCAGCAGCTTAGTAGGCAGACAAGAGACCCAGTACTTC.

The CDR3 loop is CAWSVPRGVTDTQYF. CDR3 coding DNA: TGTGCCTGGAGTGTACCTAGAGGGGTGACAGATACGCAGTATTTT. The V gene is TRBV30, the J gene TRBJ2-3; either TRBD1 or TRBD2 may supply D (5 bases each). The CDR3 has 15 amino acids. Germline lookup yields CDR1 GTSNPN and CDR2 SVGIG (reference sequence). V was shortened by 0 bases and J by 3 bases, with 13 bases between the two germline ends.

This clonotype was seen just once. The J gene is TRBJ1-1, the V gene TRBV5-1; 12 bases are shared with TRBD1. The length of the CDR3 is 16 residues. Looked up from germline, CDR1 is SGHRS and CDR2 is YFSETQ. Losses at the gene ends were 4 bases for V and 2 bases for J; bases not matched to a gene: 6. The CDR3 protein is CASSPTGQGANTEAFF. The CDR3 DNA reads as TGCGCCAGCAGCCCAACGGGACAGGGGGCCAACACTGAAGCTTTCTTT. Using reference TRBV5-1 and TRBJ1-1 for the parts outside the CDR3, the full variable domain is KAGVTQTPRYLIKTRGQQVTLSCSPISGHRSVSWYQQTPGQGLQFLFEYFSETQRNKGNFPGRFSGRQFSNSRSEMNVSTLELGDSALYLCASSPTGQGANTEAFFGQGTRLTVV.

A note on this clonotype: Possible read error: a much larger clone is one base away. The chain links TRBV5-1 to TRBJ2-7; 7 nucleotides align to TRBD1. From germline, CDR1 is SGHRS and CDR2 YFSETQ. The CDR3 spans 14 residues. CDR3 protein: CASSLGQGVNERYF. In DNA, the CDR3 is TGTGCCAGCAGCTTAGGGCAGGGGGTCAACGAGCGGTACTTC.

The table lists this clonotype with many counts. The chain combines TRBV2 with TRBJ2-3, with D possibly TRBD1 on 5 matching bases. V dropped 3 bases and J dropped 4 bases, with 11 bases sitting between them. CDR1 is SNHLY and CDR2 is FYNNEI in the germline V gene. The CDR3 sequence is 14 residues long. This CDR3 reads CASSDRAPPDTQYF. The CDR3 DNA sequence: TGTGCCAGCAGTGACAGGGCTCCGCCAGATACGCAGTATTTT.